These T cell receptor beta chains were read from a single sample in a study of T cell repertoires in cytomegalovirus infection. One entry per CDR3 protein, called by TCRdb with MiXCR from the reads. The table records fewer than 550,000 distinct CDR3 sequences, approximately 31% of them present only once. The sample consisted of PBMCs. These receptors all stem from a human donor in good health (CMV status not recorded). Some clones in this sample may be carry-over from other donors' samples. CDR3s include the opening cysteine and the closing phenylalanine or tryptophan. The D gene is left open where the match is weak. Expanded clones are given a class, and other clones once, few, many or no size at all.

abundance: NA
v_gene: TRBV7-6
j_gene: TRBJ2-7
d_gene: NA
CDR3aa: CASSLTGLEEQYF
CDR3nt: TGTGCCAGCAGCTTAACAGGGCTGGAAGAGCAGTACTTC

abundance: many
v_gene: TRBV6-1
j_gene: TRBJ2-1
d_gene: NA
CDR3aa: CASSPRGGGEQFF
CDR3nt: TGTGCCAGCAGTCCCCGAGGCGGGGGCGAGCAGTTCTTC

abundance: NA
v_gene: TRBV7-8
j_gene: TRBJ1-5
d_gene: TRBD1
CDR3aa: CASSLQGVFGQPQHF
CDR3nt: TGTGCCAGCAGCCTACAGGGGGTTTTCGGGCAGCCCCAGCATTTT

abundance: NA
v_gene: TRBV15
j_gene: TRBJ2-7
d_gene: NA
CDR3aa: CATSRDYTASEQYF
CDR3nt: TGTGCCACCAGCAGAGATTACACAGCGTCGGAGCAGTACTTC

abundance: NA
v_gene: TRBV3-1
j_gene: TRBJ1-1
d_gene: NA
CDR3aa: CASSQRGDTEAFF
CDR3nt: TGTGCCAGCAGCCAGCGGGGTGACACTGAAGCTTTCTTT

abundance: NA
v_gene: TRBV2
j_gene: TRBJ2-4
d_gene: NA
CDR3aa: CASSVGQQLAKNIQYF
CDR3nt: TGTGCCAGCAGTGTGGGGCAGCAACTAGCCAAAAACATTCAGTACTTC

abundance: few
v_gene: TRBV2
j_gene: TRBJ1-1
d_gene: NA
CDR3aa: CASSDAGTEAFF
CDR3nt: TGTGCCAGCAGTGATGCGGGGACTGAAGCTTTCTTT

abundance: few
v_gene: TRBV6-1
j_gene: TRBJ2-7
d_gene: TRBD1
CDR3aa: CASIWDRGFPYEQYF
CDR3nt: TGTGCCAGCATTTGGGACAGGGGATTCCCCTACGAGCAGTACTTC

abundance: once
v_gene: TRBV5-6
j_gene: TRBJ1-6
d_gene: TRBD1
CDR3aa: CASSLHRTGAYNSPLHF
CDR3nt: TGTGCCAGCAGCTTGCACCGGACAGGGGCCTATAATTCACCCCTCCACTTT

abundance: few
v_gene: TRBV7-7
j_gene: TRBJ2-7
d_gene: NA
CDR3aa: CASSLDGGYEQYF
CDR3nt: TGTGCCAGCAGCTTAGATGGCGGGTACGAGCAGTACTTC

abundance: NA
v_gene: TRBV6-2/TRBV6-3
j_gene: TRBJ1-1
d_gene: NA
CDR3aa: CASSYGDTSNTEAFF
CDR3nt: TGTGCCAGCAGTTACGGGGACACCTCGAACACTGAAGCTTTCTTT

abundance: NA
v_gene: TRBV7-9
j_gene: TRBJ2-1
d_gene: NA
CDR3aa: CASRLPGGGEYNEQFF
CDR3nt: TGTGCCAGCAGGCTCCCCGGCGGGGGCGAGTACAATGAGCAGTTCTTC

abundance: once
v_gene: TRBV7-8
j_gene: TRBJ1-2
d_gene: NA
CDR3aa: CASSPEVGLNGYTF
CDR3nt: TGTGCCAGCAGCCCAGAGGTTGGGTTAAATGGCTACACCTTC

abundance: NA
v_gene: TRBV19
j_gene: TRBJ2-7
d_gene: TRBD2
CDR3aa: CASSTPLSGGYEQYF
CDR3nt: TGTGCCAGTAGTACCCCCTTGAGCGGGGGGTACGAGCAGTACTTC

abundance: NA
v_gene: TRBV5-6
j_gene: TRBJ2-4
d_gene: TRBD1
CDR3aa: CASWGQGQNIQYF
CDR3nt: TGTGCCAGCTGGGGACAGGGTCAAAACATTCAGTACTTC

abundance: NA
v_gene: TRBV18
j_gene: TRBJ2-5
d_gene: NA
CDR3aa: CASSPNSEETQYF
CDR3nt: TGTGCCAGCTCACCAAACAGTGAAGAGACCCAGTACTTC

abundance: many
v_gene: TRBV12-3/TRBV12-4
j_gene: TRBJ2-5
d_gene: NA
CDR3aa: CASSRDGLQETQYF
CDR3nt: TGTGCCAGCAGCCGGGACGGACTTCAAGAGACCCAGTACTTC

abundance: many
v_gene: TRBV7-6
j_gene: TRBJ2-3
d_gene: NA
CDR3aa: CASSFGSTTDTQYF
CDR3nt: TGTGCCAGCAGCTTTGGCAGTACCACAGATACGCAGTATTTT

abundance: few
v_gene: TRBV9
j_gene: TRBJ2-3
d_gene: TRBD2
CDR3aa: CASSVGQRGDGDTQYF
CDR3nt: TGTGCCAGCAGCGTAGGCCAGCGGGGGGATGGAGATACGCAGTATTTT

abundance: many
v_gene: TRBV28
j_gene: TRBJ2-5
d_gene: TRBD2
CDR3aa: CASSFSSGGQETQYF
CDR3nt: TGTGCCAGCAGTTTCTCTAGCGGGGGTCAAGAGACCCAGTACTTC

abundance: few
v_gene: TRBV20-1
j_gene: TRBJ1-3
d_gene: TRBD1
CDR3aa: CSASRDRGRGNTIYF
CDR3nt: TGCAGTGCTAGCCGGGACAGGGGGCGTGGAAACACCATATATTTT

abundance: NA
v_gene: TRBV20-1
j_gene: TRBJ2-7
d_gene: NA
CDR3aa: CSARPPRTLDEQYF
CDR3nt: TGCAGTGCTAGACCTCCGCGGACCCTTGACGAGCAGTACTTC

abundance: few
v_gene: TRBV2
j_gene: TRBJ1-5
d_gene: TRBD1
CDR3aa: CASTERGDRGNQPQHF
CDR3nt: TGTGCCAGCACCGAAAGAGGGGACAGGGGCAATCAGCCCCAGCATTTT

abundance: few
v_gene: TRBV5-5
j_gene: TRBJ2-1
d_gene: TRBD1
CDR3aa: CASSSSGQGPYNEQFF
CDR3nt: TGTGCCAGCAGCTCGTCCGGACAGGGACCCTACAATGAGCAGTTCTTC

abundance: once
v_gene: TRBV18
j_gene: TRBJ2-7
d_gene: NA
CDR3aa: CASSPPSDTREQYF
CDR3nt: TGTGCCAGCTCACCACCGAGCGACACGCGGGAGCAGTACTTC

abundance: once
v_gene: TRBV12-5
j_gene: TRBJ1-1
d_gene: NA
CDR3aa: CASAPSGMNTEAFF
CDR3nt: TGTGCTAGTGCCCCGTCGGGGATGAACACTGAAGCTTTCTTT

abundance: NA
v_gene: TRBV19
j_gene: TRBJ1-2
d_gene: NA
CDR3aa: CATARLDLRPQAWGYTF
CDR3nt: TGTGCCACAGCGAGGTTGGATTTAAGACCTCAAGCGTGGGGCTACACCTTC

abundance: few
v_gene: TRBV2
j_gene: TRBJ1-4
d_gene: NA
CDR3aa: CASSPGLYEKLFF
CDR3nt: TGTGCCAGCAGTCCGGGACTATATGAAAAACTGTTTTTT

abundance: NA
v_gene: TRBV7-9
j_gene: TRBJ1-4
d_gene: NA
CDR3aa: CASSAGLSATNEKLFF
CDR3nt: TGTGCCAGCAGCGCCGGACTGAGTGCAACTAATGAAAAACTGTTTTTT

abundance: NA
v_gene: TRBV6-5
j_gene: TRBJ1-5
d_gene: NA
CDR3aa: CASRPDRSGNQPQHF
CDR3nt: TGTGCCAGCAGACCCGACAGGTCAGGCAATCAGCCCCAGCATTTT

abundance: NA
v_gene: TRBV20-1
j_gene: TRBJ1-3
d_gene: TRBD1
CDR3aa: CSAREKAGGTGNTIYF
CDR3nt: TGCAGTGCTAGAGAAAAGGCAGGGGGCACTGGAAACACCATATATTTT

abundance: few
v_gene: TRBV3-1
j_gene: TRBJ1-3
d_gene: NA
CDR3aa: CASSQDPRQGSRNTIYF
CDR3nt: TGTGCCAGCAGCCAAGATCCCAGGCAGGGAAGTCGAAACACCATATATTTT

abundance: many
v_gene: TRBV7-2
j_gene: TRBJ2-3
d_gene: TRBD1
CDR3aa: CASSLASGTGGLDTQYF
CDR3nt: TGTGCCAGCAGCTTAGCATCCGGGACAGGGGGATTAGATACGCAGTATTTT

abundance: few
v_gene: TRBV5-1
j_gene: TRBJ1-2
d_gene: NA
CDR3aa: CASSQLQNGYTF
CDR3nt: TGCGCCAGCAGCCAGCTACAGAATGGCTACACCTTC

abundance: NA
v_gene: TRBV20-1
j_gene: TRBJ2-1
d_gene: NA
CDR3aa: CSARDGSLPYNEQFF
CDR3nt: TGCAGTGCTAGAGATGGTAGCCTGCCCTACAATGAGCAGTTCTTC

abundance: NA
v_gene: TRBV28
j_gene: TRBJ2-7
d_gene: NA
CDR3aa: CASVQAIHYEQYF
CDR3nt: TGTGCCAGCGTCCAGGCGATACACTACGAGCAGTACTTC

abundance: few
v_gene: TRBV7-9
j_gene: TRBJ2-7
d_gene: TRBD1
CDR3aa: CASSRTGGRGEQYF
CDR3nt: TGTGCCAGCAGCCGGACAGGGGGCAGAGGGGAGCAGTACTTC

abundance: NA
v_gene: TRBV20-1
j_gene: TRBJ1-1
d_gene: NA
CDR3aa: CSARLGAPEAFF
CDR3nt: TGCAGTGCTAGGTTAGGGGCCCCTGAAGCTTTCTTT

abundance: NA
v_gene: TRBV28
j_gene: TRBJ1-2
d_gene: NA
CDR3aa: CASSFYGDSYGYTF
CDR3nt: TGTGCCAGCAGTTTTTATGGCGACTCCTATGGCTACACCTTC

abundance: NA
v_gene: TRBV5-6
j_gene: TRBJ1-6
d_gene: NA
CDR3aa: CASSRMAGVYNSPLHF
CDR3nt: TGTGCCAGCAGCCGCATGGCGGGAGTTTATAATTCACCCCTCCACTTT

abundance: NA
v_gene: TRBV9
j_gene: TRBJ2-1
d_gene: NA
CDR3aa: CASTPRTGRGGTYNEQFF
CDR3nt: TGTGCCAGCACTCCAAGGACGGGTAGGGGGGGAACCTACAATGAGCAGTTCTTC

abundance: NA
v_gene: TRBV28
j_gene: TRBJ2-6
d_gene: TRBD1
CDR3aa: CASSFGTGGAGANVLTF
CDR3nt: TGTGCCAGCAGTTTCGGGACAGGGGGGGCTGGGGCCAACGTCCTGACTTTC

abundance: NA
v_gene: TRBV7-9
j_gene: TRBJ1-2
d_gene: NA
CDR3aa: CASSPTGTGYTF
CDR3nt: TGTGCCAGCAGCCCGACAGGTACGGGCTACACCTTC

abundance: few
v_gene: TRBV12-3/TRBV12-4
j_gene: TRBJ1-3
d_gene: NA
CDR3aa: CASLSSGNTIYF
CDR3nt: TGTGCCAGCTTGAGCTCTGGAAACACCATATATTTT

abundance: few
v_gene: TRBV7-2
j_gene: TRBJ2-3
d_gene: NA
CDR3aa: CASSLRERGTDTQYF
CDR3nt: TGTGCCAGCAGCTTAAGGGAGAGGGGCACAGATACGCAGTATTTT

abundance: NA
v_gene: TRBV11-2
j_gene: TRBJ2-1
d_gene: NA
CDR3aa: CASSLGLQYPQFF
CDR3nt: TGTGCCAGCAGCTTAGGACTCCAGTACCCTCAGTTCTTC

abundance: few
v_gene: TRBV29-1
j_gene: TRBJ1-1
d_gene: NA
CDR3aa: CSVERNTEAFF
CDR3nt: TGCAGCGTTGAGAGGAACACTGAAGCTTTCTTT